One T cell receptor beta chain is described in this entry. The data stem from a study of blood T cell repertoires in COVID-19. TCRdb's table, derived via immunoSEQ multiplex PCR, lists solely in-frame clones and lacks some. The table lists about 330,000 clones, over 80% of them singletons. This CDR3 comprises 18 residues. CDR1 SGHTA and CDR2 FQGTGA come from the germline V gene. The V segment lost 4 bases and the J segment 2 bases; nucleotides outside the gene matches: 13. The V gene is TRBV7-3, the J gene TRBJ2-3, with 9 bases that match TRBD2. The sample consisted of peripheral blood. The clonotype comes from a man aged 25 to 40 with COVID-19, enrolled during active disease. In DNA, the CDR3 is TGTGCCAGCAGCTCAACGACCCGAGCGGGAGGCCACACAGATACGCAGTATTTT. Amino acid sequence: CASSSTTRAGGHTDTQYF. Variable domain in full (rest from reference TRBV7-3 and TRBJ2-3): GAGVSQTPSNKVTEKGKYVELRCDPISGHTALYWYRQSLGQGPEFLIYFQGTGAADDSGLPNDRFFAVRPEGSVSTLKIQRTERGDSAVYLCASSSTTRAGGHTDTQYFGPGTRLTVL.